Here is one T cell receptor (beta chain) with its context. This clone was seen only once. The target of this receptor is not known. Base-call qualities are not available, and no considerably larger clone is one nucleotide away. This record belongs to a study of blood T cell repertoires in COVID-19 (dated by TCRdb to the early 2020s). In terms of the full investigation: Samples covering the acute and convalescent phases of COVID-19 were provided by collaborators in the United States, Italy and Spain. The material from the prospective study consisted of cDNA or gDNA derived from T cells, B-cell-depleted T cells, or PBMCs. Deeply sampled blood TCRbeta repertoires from subjects exposed to, actively infected with, or recovered from COVID-19 were included in the dataset. The repertoires were made available in a free public database intended to serve as a resource for research on the immune response to SARS-CoV-2. The samples were drawn from the first 160 participants of the ongoing ImmuneRACE study and from roughly 1,300 subjects provided by 6 global collaborators. The sample metadata nearly always contained a de-identified subject ID, COVID-19 status, age in years and sex. Where available, HLA class I and class II types were taken from metadata supplied by the sample provider and were not determined by assay-based typing.

Taken from the germline V gene, the CDR1 and CDR2 loops are SGHAT and FQNNGV. Including the terminal cysteine and phenylalanine, the CDR3 comprises 16 residues. Left in the record is the CDR3 DNA by itself, 48 bases read in frame from the first base. Relative to germline, V is missing 3 bases and J is missing 5 bases, with 9 bases of the junction outside any gene match. Collaborating institutions collected whole blood in K2EDTA tubes following their own protocols. For TCRbeta analysis, collaborators shipped samples as frozen whole blood, isolated PBMCs, or DNA extracted from either of those sample types. The immunoSEQ Assay, a bias-controlled multiplex PCR, was used to amplify TCRbeta CDR3 regions from genomic DNA. As for the original processing: The number of nucleated cells in each sample was estimated by amplification of reference gene primers within the assay. To quantify the absolute abundance of each unique TCRbeta CDR3 rearrangement, sequence reads were collapsed and filtered. Productive Simpson clonality was computed per sample as the square root of Simpson's diversity index over productive rearrangements. The clones in this table, taken by TCRdb from immuneACCESS, are in-frame only. Not every clone is retained; where verified, under half of the shortfall comes from an unresolved V gene, and the cause of the rest is unknown. V and J calls and clone size follow that table, whereas D and trimming were derived from the DNA. This sample is represented by approximately 670,000 clones; approximately 90% of them were singletons. The ten largest make up under 0.3% of the sample.

Paper-wide results and their limitations: The amount of clinical and demographic metadata varied by source and participant and was provided uncurated.

The chain was built from TRBV11-2 and TRBJ2-4; 8 junctional bases match TRBD2. The TCR sequence derives from a young woman with acute or convalescent COVID-19. Sequenced: peripheral blood. The CDR3 region has the sequence CASSFPYLGGENIQYF. The DNA sequence is as follows: TGTGCCAGCAGCTTTCCCTACCTCGGGGGGGAAAACATTCAGTACTTC.